Shown below are 15 T cell receptor beta chains from a single sample sequenced in a study of T cell responses to AZD1222 COVID-19 vaccine. Method: immunoSEQ multiplex PCR; TCRdb's copy keeps in-frame clones and lacks some. The sample holds about 100,000 clones, about 90% seen once. The sequences come from peripheral blood, collected on day 0 of AZD1222 vaccination. Every receptor here comes from an adult in good health.

The chain has TRBV27 and TRBJ2-1, with TRBD2 identical over 13 bases. CDR1 and CDR2 from the germline V gene are MNHEY and SMNVEV (reference sequence). The CDR3 has 15 amino acids. J gave up 8 bases and V 6 bases, and 7 bases lay outside the gene matches. This CDR3 reads CASRPGLAGLDEQFF. DNA for the CDR3: TGTGCCAGCAGACCGGGACTAGCGGGGTTGGATGAGCAGTTCTTC.

The chain links TRBV5-1 to TRBJ1-6; D is unresolved. Per germline, CDR1 SGHRS and CDR2 YFSETQ. This CDR3 region has 14 residues. V gave up 4 bases and J gave up 4 bases, with 9 bases separating them. CDR3 DNA: TGCGCCAGCAGCCTGCCCGAATATAATTCACCCCTCCACTTT. Translated: CASSLPEYNSPLHF.

The gene calls are TRBV28 and TRBJ1-4; maybe TRBD1 (5 bases). CDR1 and CDR2 from the germline V gene are MDHEN and SYDVKM. The V and J ends lost 5 bases and 0 bases respectively, with 13 bases between them. This CDR3 has 16 residues. The CDR3, as DNA: TGTGCCAGCAGTCCAATCGACAGCCCAACTAATGAAAAACTGTTTTTT. As protein: CASSPIDSPTNEKLFF.

In its sample, this clone was seen a few times. The rearrangement links TRBV7-9 to TRBJ2-7; no firm D call. The CDR3 is 11 amino acids. V gave up 7 bases and J gave up 5 bases, with 9 bases separating them. The germline V gene has CDR1 SEHNR and CDR2 FQNEAQ (reference sequence). CDR3 sequence (DNA): TGTGCCAGCACTTTCTCGGACGAGCAGTACTTC. Translating gives CASTFSDEQYF.

The V and J genes are TRBV27 and TRBJ2-3, with D maybe TRBD1 (6 bases). Germline values: CDR1 MNHEY, CDR2 SMNVEV (reference sequence). V lost 4 bases, J lost 2 bases, and 13 bases lay in between. The CDR3 loop spans 15 amino acids. The CDR3 reads CASSWGRQPTDTQYF. CDR3 nucleotide sequence: TGTGCCAGCAGTTGGGGGCGTCAGCCCACAGATACGCAGTATTTT.

The chain joins TRBV4-1 to TRBJ2-7; TRBD1 might be the D (7 bases). The CDR3 is 14 amino acids. V lost 4 bases to trimming and J lost 7 bases, with 17 bases between them. CDR1 is MGHRA and CDR2 is YSYEKL in the germline V gene. CDR3 DNA sequence: TGCGCCAGCAGCCCAATTGGACAGGAGGGGGAGCAGTACTTC. Its protein is CASSPIGQEGEQYF.

The chain carries TRBV29-1 and TRBJ2-1; 9 bases are shared with TRBD1. Germline trimming cut 1 base from V and 9 bases from J; bases unmatched to any gene: 10. Germline V gene sequence: CDR1 SQVTM, CDR2 ANQGSEA. The CDR3 runs to 15 residues. CDR3 bases: TGCAGCGTTGAAGTCGGACAGGGGTCGATCGGTGAGCAGTTCTTC. This gives the protein CSVEVGQGSIGEQFF.

This chain links TRBV2 with TRBJ2-7; D ambiguous. The CDR3 length is 15 residues. V lost 1 base and J lost 3, with 13 bases in between. Germline V gene lookup returns CDR1 SNHLY and CDR2 FYNNEI. CDR3 loop: CASSEGASIGYEQYF. CDR3 bases: TGTGCCAGCAGTGAAGGGGCATCAATCGGCTACGAGCAGTACTTC.

The V and J genes are TRBV12-3 or TRBV12-4 and TRBJ2-5, with D hard to call. This CDR3 has 13 amino acids. V was shortened by 5 bases and J by 5 bases, with 12 bases between the two germline ends. DNA of the CDR3: TGTGCCAGCAGTATACTAAACCGGGAGACCCAGTACTTC. It is translated as CASSILNRETQYF.

The V gene is TRBV10-1, the J gene TRBJ2-3; 11 bases align to TRBD2. CDR3 length equals 16 residues. In germline, CDR1 is WNHNN, CDR2 SYGVQD (reference sequence). The V segment lost 5 bases and the J segment 5 bases; nucleotides outside the gene matches: 9. Here the CDR3 reads CASSPTSGMMQDTQYF. The DNA for the CDR3 is TGCGCCAGCAGTCCGACTAGCGGGATGATGCAAGATACGCAGTATTTT.

A single count supports this clone. CDR3 loop: CSVGQGADSPLHF. In DNA form, the CDR3 reads TGCAGCGTAGGACAGGGGGCGGATTCACCCCTCCACTTT. The chain couples TRBV29-1 to TRBJ1-6; 11 nucleotides line up with TRBD1. CDR1 and CDR2 from the germline V gene are SQVTM and ANQGSEA. The J segment lost 8 bases and the V segment lost 6 bases, leaving 3 bases of the junction unmatched. The CDR3 contains 13 residues.

J is TRBJ2-1 and V is TRBV6-5; 7 positions match TRBD2. Germline lookup yields CDR1 MNHEY and CDR2 SVGAGI. The CDR3 runs to 14 residues. The V segment lost 5 bases and the J segment 13 bases; nucleotides outside the gene matches: 14. The CDR3 sequence: CASSPSLAEVTQFF. The CDR3 DNA follows: TGTGCCAGCAGTCCCTCCCTAGCGGAGGTAACCCAGTTCTTC.

The rearrangement uses TRBV30 and TRBJ1-4, with TRBD1 as a possible D gene (6 bases). The V gene's germline CDR1 is GTSNPN and CDR2 SVGIG (reference sequence). CDR3 length: 13 residues. V lost 6 bases and J 4 bases, leaving 12 bases between the germline ends. CDR3: CACRTASNEKLFF. For the CDR3, the DNA is TGTGCCTGCAGGACAGCTAGTAATGAAAAACTGTTTTTT.

This chain joins TRBV14 and TRBJ1-1; maybe TRBD1 (6 bases). The CDR3 consists of 13 residues. V lost 6 bases and J lost 8, with 16 bases in between. CDR1 and CDR2 (germline): SGHDN, FVKESK. CDR3 amino acids: CASSRQVTQEAFF. The CDR3, as DNA: TGTGCCAGCAGTCGACAGGTCACCCAAGAAGCTTTCTTT.

V and J are TRBV5-4 and TRBJ1-6, with 7 bases fitting TRBD1. The J segment lost 9 bases and the V segment lost 0 bases, leaving 9 bases of the junction unmatched. The CDR3 length is 16 residues. Germline assignment: CDR1 SGHNT and CDR2 YYREEE (reference sequence). CDR3 bases: TGTGCCAGCAGCTTGGAACAGGGGTTATCGGTTTCACCCCTCCACTTT. Protein product: CASSLEQGLSVSPLHF.